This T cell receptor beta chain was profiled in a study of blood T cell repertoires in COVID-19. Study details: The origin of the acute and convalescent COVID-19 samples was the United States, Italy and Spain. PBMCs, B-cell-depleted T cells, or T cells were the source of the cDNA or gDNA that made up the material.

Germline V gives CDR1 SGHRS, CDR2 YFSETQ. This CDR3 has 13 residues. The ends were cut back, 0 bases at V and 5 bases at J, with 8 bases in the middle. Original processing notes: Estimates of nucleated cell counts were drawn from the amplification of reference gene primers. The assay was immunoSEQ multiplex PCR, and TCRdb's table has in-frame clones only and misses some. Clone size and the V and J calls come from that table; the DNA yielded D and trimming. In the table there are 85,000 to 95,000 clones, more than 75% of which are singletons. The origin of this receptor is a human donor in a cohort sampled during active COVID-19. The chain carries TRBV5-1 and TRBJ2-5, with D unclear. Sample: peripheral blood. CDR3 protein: CASSLVEIETQYF. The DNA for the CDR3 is TGCGCCAGCAGCTTGGTGGAGATCGAGACCCAGTACTTC.